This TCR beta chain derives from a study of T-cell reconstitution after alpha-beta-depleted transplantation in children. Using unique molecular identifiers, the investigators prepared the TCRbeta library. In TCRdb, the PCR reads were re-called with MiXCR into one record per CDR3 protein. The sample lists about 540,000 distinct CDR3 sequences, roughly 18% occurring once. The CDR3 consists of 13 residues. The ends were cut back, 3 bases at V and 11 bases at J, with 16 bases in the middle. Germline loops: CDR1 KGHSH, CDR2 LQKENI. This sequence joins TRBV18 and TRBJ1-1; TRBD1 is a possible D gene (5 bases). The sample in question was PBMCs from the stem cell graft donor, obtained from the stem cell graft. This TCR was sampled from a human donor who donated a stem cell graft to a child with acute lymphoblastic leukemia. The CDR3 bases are TGTGCCAGCTCACCTGGACATACGGTCAGCGCTTTCTTT. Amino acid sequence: CASSPGHTVSAFF. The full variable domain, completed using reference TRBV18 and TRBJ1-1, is NAGVMQNPRHLVRRRGQEARLRCSPMKGHSHVYWYRQLPEEGLKFMVYLQKENIIDESGMPKERFSAEFPKEGPSILRIQQVVRGDSAAYFCASSPGHTVSAFFGQGTRLTVV.